This T cell receptor beta chain was obtained from a study of T cell responses to AZD1222 COVID-19 vaccine. Whole-study context: Pooled together were second doses at about 4 or about 12 weeks. Study-level points and caveats: Females outnumbered males among donors, who were mostly white British; clonal diversity was possibly underestimated. Rises in breadth and depth of Spike-specific TCRs came after two AZD1222 doses. With dominance at 160-218 and 743-854, vaccine-associated CD4 TCRs spanned spike.

Concerning this clone itself: Its antigen is not known.

From germline, CDR1 is KGHSH and CDR2 LQKENI. CDR3 length: 16 residues. Trimming at V came to 0 bases and at J to 3 bases, leaving 2 bases not matched to a gene. Only in-frame clones appear in the TCRdb table, and some are missing; sequencing was by immunoSEQ multiplex PCR. Here the sample spans about 56,000 clones, approximately 88% being singletons. The chain has TRBV18 and TRBJ2-1; 10 positions agree with TRBD1. The origin of this receptor is an adult in good health. Sequenced here: peripheral blood, sampled on day 0 of AZD1222 vaccination. CDR3 DNA: TGTGCCAGCTCACCACCCGGGACAGGGGTCTACAATGAGCAGTTCTTC. This gives the protein CASSPPGTGVYNEQFF.